These 8 T cell receptor beta chains share one sample of origin, sequenced in a study of blood T cell repertoires in COVID-19. Sequencing was performed with immunoSEQ multiplex PCR; in TCRdb, only in-frame clones are kept and a portion is missing. The repertoire has about 73,000 clones, approximately 71% of them found once; the top ten carry 2% to 2.5%. The sample consisted of peripheral blood. These receptor sequences come from a man in his sixties or seventies with COVID-19, enrolled during active disease.

The chain has TRBV2 and TRBJ1-3; D may be TRBD1 (5 bases). This CDR3 contains 12 residues. Germline CDR1 is SNHLY and CDR2 is FYNNEI. Trimming left V 4 bases short and J 10 bases short, with 11 bases between. As DNA, the CDR3 is TGTGCCAGCAGTGTGGCGGGACGGACCATATATTTT. Translating it yields CASSVAGRTIYF.

This rearrangement joins TRBV5-1 to TRBJ2-1, with D perhaps TRBD1 (6 bases). V was clipped by 4 bases and J by 4 bases, with 21 bases between them. This CDR3 spans 17 amino acids. The germline V gene has CDR1 SGHRS and CDR2 YFSETQ. Here the CDR3 DNA reads TGCGCCAGCAGCCTTGAGGCAACAGGGATAGGGTACAATGAGCAGTTCTTC. Amino acid sequence: CASSLEATGIGYNEQFF.

This clone was picked up one time. The chain's CDR3 is CASSLDPRTGLVYGYTF. The CDR3 DNA reads as TGCGCCAGCAGCCTAGACCCTAGGACAGGGTTGGTCTATGGCTACACCTTC. The chain carries TRBV5-1 and TRBJ1-2, with TRBD1 identical over 8 bases. CDR1 and CDR2 (germline): SGHRS, YFSETQ. This CDR3 is 17 amino acids long. J was trimmed by 4 bases and V by 4 bases; bases with no gene match: 15.

DNA for the CDR3: TGTGCCAGCAGCCTCGGGACAGCGCAAGAGACCCAGTACTTC. This translates into CASSLGTAQETQYF. The chain couples TRBV5-6 to TRBJ2-5; TRBD1 agrees at 7 bases. V gave up 4 bases and J gave up 2 bases; unmatched junction bases: 5. This CDR3 spans 14 amino acids. CDR1 and CDR2 (germline): SGHDT, YYEEEE.

V and J are TRBV9 and TRBJ1-1; 9 positions match TRBD1. Unmatched junction bases numbered 6, after V lost 1 base and J lost 2 bases. The CDR3 contains 16 residues. Germline CDR1 reads SGDLS; CDR2 reads YYNGEE. CDR3 sequence reads: CASSVTTGGANTEAFF. In nucleotides, the CDR3 is TGTGCCAGCAGCGTAACTACAGGGGGCGCTAACACTGAAGCTTTCTTT.

The CDR3 coding sequence is TGCAGCGTGGGACAGGGGATCGAAAGCTACACCTTC. Protein sequence: CSVGQGIESYTF. The J gene is TRBJ1-2, the V gene TRBV29-1; 10 nucleotides align to TRBD1. This CDR3 has 12 amino acids. The trim removed 6 bases at V and 9 bases at J, leaving 7 bases unmatched. CDR1 is SQVTM and CDR2 is ANQGSEA in the germline V gene.

This clone was counted a few times. The chain is built from TRBV3-1 (or the pseudogene TRBV3-2) and TRBJ1-2; no clear D gene. The germline V and J ends were trimmed by 4 bases and 4 bases, with 10 bases remaining between them. The CDR3 covers 13 residues. Per the germline V gene, CDR1 is LGHDT and CDR2 is YNNKEL (reference sequence). DNA for the CDR3: TGTGCCAGCAGCCCGGCGGGGAGCTATGGCTACACCTTC. Protein product: CASSPAGSYGYTF.

This clone has ten or more counts. The chain links TRBV5-6 to TRBJ1-1; D is perhaps TRBD1 (6 bases). Germline values: CDR1 SGHDT, CDR2 YYEEEE. Trimming pared 4 bases from V and 2 bases from J, leaving 15 bases between. This CDR3 has 15 amino acids. Written as DNA, the CDR3 is TGTGCCAGCAGCCCAACAGGGACCCTTAACACTGAAGCTTTCTTT. Encoded protein: CASSPTGTLNTEAFF.